The entry below gives a single TCR beta chain sequence along with its context. The antigen is unknown. This sample was taken from a study of lymphopenia after photon versus proton radiotherapy. The CDR3 sequence is 15 residues long. CDR1 is SEHNR and CDR2 is FQNEAQ in the germline V gene (reference sequence). V trimming: 4 bases; J trimming: 10 bases; junction bases outside the gene matches: 7. Here immunoSEQ multiplex PCR was the method, and the copy in TCRdb shows in-frame clones only, minus some. The sample has around 150,000 clones; around nine tenths are singletons. Study-wide points: A bigger post-nadir fall in TCR diversity correlated inversely with survival time in deceased patients. Post-nadir diversity loss with photons came from oligoclonal expansion, particularly CD8+ Temra cells.

V and J are TRBV7-9 and TRBJ2-1; 13 bases agree with TRBD2. The origin of this receptor is a man between 45 and 60 years old with gastric cancer. The sample consisted of peripheral blood, taken from a patient treated with photon-based radiotherapy. CDR3 in amino acids: CASSSTGTSGIEQFF. The CDR3, as DNA: TGTGCCAGCAGCTCAACCGGGACTAGCGGGATAGAGCAGTTCTTC.